This T cell receptor beta chain originates from a study of T cell clones after liver transplantation. About the study: Samples came pre-transplant, pre-randomization before withdrawal, and post-randomization after withdrawal ended. General study points: The donor-reactive repertoire was only partly measurable in a couple of subjects, lacking donor cells. Circulating graft-donor-reactive CD4 TCRbeta sequences fell significantly post-transplant in 5 of 8 subjects. Migration into the graft, not deletion, may explain lost graft donor-reactive T cells.

J was trimmed by 7 bases and V by 3 bases; bases with no gene match: 9. This CDR3 spans 14 amino acids. The V gene's germline CDR1 is SGHDT and CDR2 YYEEEE. Worth noting for this clone: Its antigen is as yet unknown.

This table comes from immunoSEQ multiplex PCR, and its TCRdb copy is limited to in-frame clones, with some not included. Among tens of thousands of clones listed, 84% were seen once. Sequencing was performed on CD4+ T cells from blood, taken around 50 months after liver transplant. This sequence was found in a human patient who received a liver transplant. Some T cells here may be from the graft donor. J is TRBJ2-5 and V is TRBV5-6, with 7 bases lining up with TRBD2. CDR3: CASSSSRGVATQYF. Written as DNA, the CDR3 is TGTGCCAGCAGCTCGTCTCGGGGGGTTGCGACCCAGTACTTC.